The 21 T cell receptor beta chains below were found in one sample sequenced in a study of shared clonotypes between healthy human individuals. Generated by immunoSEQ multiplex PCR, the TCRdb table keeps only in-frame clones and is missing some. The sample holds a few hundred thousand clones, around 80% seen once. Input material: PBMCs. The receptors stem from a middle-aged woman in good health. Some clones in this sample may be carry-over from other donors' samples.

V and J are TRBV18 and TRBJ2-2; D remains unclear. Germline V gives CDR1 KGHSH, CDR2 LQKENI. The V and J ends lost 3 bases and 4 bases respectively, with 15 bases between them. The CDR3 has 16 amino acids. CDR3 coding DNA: TGTGCCAGCTCACCGTCGACCCGGACCGTCACCGGGGAGCTGTTTTTT. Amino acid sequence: CASSPSTRTVTGELFF.

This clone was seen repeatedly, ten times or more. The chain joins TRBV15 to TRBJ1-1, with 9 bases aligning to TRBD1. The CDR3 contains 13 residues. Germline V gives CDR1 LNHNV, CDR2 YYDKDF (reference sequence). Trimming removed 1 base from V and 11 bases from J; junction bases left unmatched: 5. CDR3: CATSRGGDRAAFF. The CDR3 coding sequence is TGTGCCACCAGCAGAGGAGGGGACAGGGCGGCTTTCTTT.

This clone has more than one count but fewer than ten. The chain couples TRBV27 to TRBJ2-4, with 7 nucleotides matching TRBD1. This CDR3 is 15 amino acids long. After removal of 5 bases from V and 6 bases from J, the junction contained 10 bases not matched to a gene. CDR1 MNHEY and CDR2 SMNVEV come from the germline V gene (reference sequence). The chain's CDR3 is CASSTQTGAGNIQYF. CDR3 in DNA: TGTGCCAGCAGTACCCAAACAGGGGCAGGAAACATTCAGTACTTC.

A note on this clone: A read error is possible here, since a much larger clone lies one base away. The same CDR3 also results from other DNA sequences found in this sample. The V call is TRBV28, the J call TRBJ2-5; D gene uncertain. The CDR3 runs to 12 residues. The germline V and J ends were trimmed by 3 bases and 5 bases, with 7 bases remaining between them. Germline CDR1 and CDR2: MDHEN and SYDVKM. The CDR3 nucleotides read TGTGCCAGCAGTTTCTTAAGGGAGACCCAGTACTTC. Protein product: CASSFLRETQYF.

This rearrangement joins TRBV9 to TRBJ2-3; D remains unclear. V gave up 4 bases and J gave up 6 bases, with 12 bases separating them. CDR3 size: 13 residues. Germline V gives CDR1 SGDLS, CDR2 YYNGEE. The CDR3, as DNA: TGTGCCAGCAGCACCGGGTGGGCTGATACGCAGTATTTT. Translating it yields CASSTGWADTQYF.

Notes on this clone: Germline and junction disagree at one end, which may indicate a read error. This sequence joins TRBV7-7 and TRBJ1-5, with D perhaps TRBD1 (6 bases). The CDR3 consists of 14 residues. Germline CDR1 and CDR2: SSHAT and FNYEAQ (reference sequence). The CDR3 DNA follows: TGTGCTAGCACGTCTCAGGGGAGCAATCAGCCCCAGCATTTT. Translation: CASTSQGSNQPQHF.

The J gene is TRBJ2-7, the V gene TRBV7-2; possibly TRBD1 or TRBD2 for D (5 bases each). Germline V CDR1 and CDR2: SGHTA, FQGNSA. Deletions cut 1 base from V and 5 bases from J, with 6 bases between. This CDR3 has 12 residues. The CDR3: CASSLVGDEQYF. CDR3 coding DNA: TGTGCCAGCAGCTTAGTGGGGGACGAGCAGTACTTC.

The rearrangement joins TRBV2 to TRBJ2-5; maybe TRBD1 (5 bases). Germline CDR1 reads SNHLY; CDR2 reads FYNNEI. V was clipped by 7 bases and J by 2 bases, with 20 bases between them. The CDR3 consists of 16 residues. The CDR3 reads CASTAQGPDYQETQYF. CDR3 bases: TGTGCCAGCACCGCTCAGGGTCCGGATTATCAAGAGACCCAGTACTTC.

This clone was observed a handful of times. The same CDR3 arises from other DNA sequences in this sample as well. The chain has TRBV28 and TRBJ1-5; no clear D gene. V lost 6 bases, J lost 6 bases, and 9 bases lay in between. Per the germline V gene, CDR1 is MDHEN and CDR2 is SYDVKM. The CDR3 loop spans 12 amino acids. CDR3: CASSPTGQPQHF. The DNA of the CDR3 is TGTGCCAGCAGCCCAACTGGTCAGCCCCAGCATTTT.

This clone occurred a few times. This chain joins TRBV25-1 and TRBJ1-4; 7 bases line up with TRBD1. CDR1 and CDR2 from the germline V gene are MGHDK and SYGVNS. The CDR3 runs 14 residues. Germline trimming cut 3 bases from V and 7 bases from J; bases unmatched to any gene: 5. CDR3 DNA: TGTGCCAGCAGTGACACAGGGGTGGGTGAAAAACTGTTTTTT. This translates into CASSDTGVGEKLFF. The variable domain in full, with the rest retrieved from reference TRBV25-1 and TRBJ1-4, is EADIYQTPRYLVIGTGKKITLECSQTMGHDKMYWYQQDPGMELHLIHYSYGVNSTEKGDLSSESTVSRIRTEHFPLTLESARPSHTSQYLCASSDTGVGEKLFFGSGTQLSVL.

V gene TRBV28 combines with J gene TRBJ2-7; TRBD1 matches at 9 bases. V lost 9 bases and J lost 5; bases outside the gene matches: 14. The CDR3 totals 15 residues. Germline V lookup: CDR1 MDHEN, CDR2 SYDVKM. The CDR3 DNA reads TGTGCCAGTCACTCTATGACAGGGGGGTGGCACGAGCAGTACTTC. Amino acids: CASHSMTGGWHEQYF.

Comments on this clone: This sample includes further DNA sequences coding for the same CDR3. The CDR3 nucleotides are TGTGCCAGCAGCTCACGGGGCACAGATACGCAGTATTTT. Protein sequence: CASSSRGTDTQYF. The chain recombines TRBV7-2 with TRBJ2-3; no firm D call. With 4 bases removed from V and 1 base from J, the gap between germline ends came to 6 bases. CDR1 SGHTA and CDR2 FQGNSA come from the germline V gene. The CDR3 consists of 13 residues.

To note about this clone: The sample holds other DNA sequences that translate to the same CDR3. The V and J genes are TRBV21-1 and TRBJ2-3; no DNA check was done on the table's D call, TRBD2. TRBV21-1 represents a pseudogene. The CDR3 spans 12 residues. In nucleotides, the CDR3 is TGTGCCAGCAGCAAATCGACAGATACGCAGTATTTT. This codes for CASSKSTDTQYF.

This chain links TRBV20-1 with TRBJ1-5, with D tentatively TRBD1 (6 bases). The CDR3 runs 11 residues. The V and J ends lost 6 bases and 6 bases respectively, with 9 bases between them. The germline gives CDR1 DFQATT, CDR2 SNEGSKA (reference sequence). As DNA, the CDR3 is TGCAGTGCCGGAGGGGGTCAGCCCCAGCATTTT. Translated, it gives CSAGGGQPQHF.

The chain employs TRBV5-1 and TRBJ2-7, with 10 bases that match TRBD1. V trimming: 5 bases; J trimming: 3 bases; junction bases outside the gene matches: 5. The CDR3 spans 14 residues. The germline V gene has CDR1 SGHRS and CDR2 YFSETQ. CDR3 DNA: TGCGCCAGCAGAACGGACAGGGGGGGCTACGAGCAGTACTTC. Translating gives CASRTDRGGYEQYF.

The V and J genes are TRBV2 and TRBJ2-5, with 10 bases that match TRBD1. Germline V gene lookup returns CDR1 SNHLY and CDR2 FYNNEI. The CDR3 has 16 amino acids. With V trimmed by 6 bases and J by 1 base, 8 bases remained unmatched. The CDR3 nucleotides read TGTGCCAGCAGGGCAGACAGGGGGCCACTCCAAGAGACCCAGTACTTC. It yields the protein CASRADRGPLQETQYF.

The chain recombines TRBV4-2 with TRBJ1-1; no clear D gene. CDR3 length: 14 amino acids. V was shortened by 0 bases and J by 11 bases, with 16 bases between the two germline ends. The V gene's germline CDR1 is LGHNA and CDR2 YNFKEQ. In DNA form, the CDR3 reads TGTGCCAGCAGCCAAGATCTGGAGGGAAGTCGGGCTTTCTTT. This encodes CASSQDLEGSRAFF.

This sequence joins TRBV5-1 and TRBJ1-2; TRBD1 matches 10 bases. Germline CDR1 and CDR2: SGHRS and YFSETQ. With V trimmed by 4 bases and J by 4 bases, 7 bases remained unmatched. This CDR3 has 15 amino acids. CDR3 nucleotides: TGCGCCAGCAGCCCGGACAGGGGGTATGGCTATGGCTACACCTTC. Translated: CASSPDRGYGYGYTF.

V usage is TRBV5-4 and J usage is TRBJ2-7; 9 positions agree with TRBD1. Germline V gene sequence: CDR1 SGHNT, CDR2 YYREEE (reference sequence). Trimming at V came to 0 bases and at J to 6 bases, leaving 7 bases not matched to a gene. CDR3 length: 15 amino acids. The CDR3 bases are TGTGCCAGCAGCTTGGGACAGGGGGTAGAAAGCGAGCAGTACTTC. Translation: CASSLGQGVESEQYF.

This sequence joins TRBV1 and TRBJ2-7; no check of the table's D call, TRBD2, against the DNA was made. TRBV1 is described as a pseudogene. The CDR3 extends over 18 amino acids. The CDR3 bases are TGCACCAGCAGCCAAGACCGGCTCATTCTAGCGGGAGCCTACGAGCAGTACTTC. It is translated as CTSSQDRLILAGAYEQYF.

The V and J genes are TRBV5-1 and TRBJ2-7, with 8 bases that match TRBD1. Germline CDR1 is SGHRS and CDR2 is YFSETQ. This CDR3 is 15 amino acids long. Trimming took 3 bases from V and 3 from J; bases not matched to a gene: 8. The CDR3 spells CASSWTGQVNYEQYF. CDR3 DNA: TGCGCCAGCAGCTGGACGGGACAGGTTAACTACGAGCAGTACTTC.